These 21 T cell receptor beta chains originate from one sample sequenced in a study of blood T cell repertoires in COVID-19. Only in-frame clones appear in the TCRdb table, and some are missing; sequencing was by immunoSEQ multiplex PCR. The sample yields some 320,000 clones, about 89% seen once. Input material: PBMCs or T cells enriched from blood (not recorded which). Every receptor here comes from a man between 60 and 70 years old who had recovered from COVID-19.

J is TRBJ2-7 and V is TRBV6-5, with D possibly being TRBD1 (5 bases). V was clipped by 0 bases and J by 3 bases, with 12 bases between them. Germline V CDR1 and CDR2: MNHEY, SVGAGI. The CDR3 is made up of 15 amino acids. The CDR3 is CASSYSWSGNYEQYF. CDR3 sequence (DNA): TGTGCCAGCAGTTACTCCTGGTCAGGGAACTACGAGCAGTACTTC.

The chain couples TRBV6-5 to TRBJ2-5; D ambiguous. Germline CDR1 reads MNHEY; CDR2 reads SVGAGI. The CDR3 spans 13 residues. V was cut by 5 bases and J by 2 bases, with 9 bases left in between. CDR3 nucleotides: TGTGCCAGCAGTACAACGGGTCAAGAGACCCAGTACTTC. It codes for CASSTTGQETQYF.

The V call is TRBV5-1, the J call TRBJ2-6; TRBD1 is a possible D gene (5 bases). CDR1 SGHRS and CDR2 YFSETQ come from the germline V gene. The CDR3 sequence is 14 residues long. The V gene lost 9 bases and the J gene lost 2 bases, with 12 bases spanning the gap. Here the CDR3 reads CATTRTTGANVLTF. The CDR3, as DNA: TGCGCCACGACAAGGACAACTGGGGCCAACGTCCTGACTTTC.

Regarding this clone: This CDR3 is also generated by other DNA sequences in the sample. The chain employs TRBV5-1 and TRBJ2-1; 7 bases are shared with TRBD2. After removal of 0 bases from V and 1 base from J, the junction contained 1 base not matched to a gene. CDR1 and CDR2 (germline): SGHRS, YFSETQ. The CDR3 is 15 residues long. In DNA, the CDR3 is TGCGCCAGCAGCTTGGGCGGGGGTTCCTACAATGAGCAGTTCTTC. This sequence encodes CASSLGGGSYNEQFF. The full variable domain, rest sourced from reference TRBV5-1 and TRBJ2-1, is KAGVTQTPRYLIKTRGQQVTLSCSPISGHRSVSWYQQTPGQGLQFLFEYFSETQRNKGNFPGRFSGRQFSNSRSEMNVSTLELGDSALYLCASSLGGGSYNEQFFGPGTRLTVL.

V is TRBV9 and J is TRBJ1-6; 8 nucleotides line up with TRBD1. Per germline, CDR1 SGDLS and CDR2 YYNGEE. Unmatched junction bases numbered 4, after V lost 1 base and J lost 7 bases. CDR3 length: 15 residues. CDR3 amino acids: CASSVQGAGNSPLHF. CDR3 DNA sequence: TGTGCCAGCAGCGTACAGGGGGCGGGGAATTCACCCCTCCACTTT.

V usage is TRBV10-3 and J usage is TRBJ2-3; 8 positions match TRBD2. Trimming took 3 bases from V and 4 from J; bases not matched to a gene: 9. Germline V lookup: CDR1 ENHRY, CDR2 SYGVKD. The CDR3 runs 16 residues. The CDR3 protein is CAISESPAGGPDTQYF. In DNA form, the CDR3 reads TGTGCCATCAGTGAAAGTCCTGCGGGAGGACCAGATACGCAGTATTTT.

The chain joins TRBV5-1 to TRBJ1-5, with 7 bases identical to TRBD1. Germline-derived CDR1 and CDR2 are SGHRS and YFSETQ. The CDR3 runs 15 residues. The V segment lost 4 bases and the J segment 1 base; nucleotides outside the gene matches: 5. CDR3 DNA sequence: TGCGCCAGCAGCATCACGGGACAGAGCAATCAGCCCCAGCATTTT. Amino acids: CASSITGQSNQPQHF.

The chain uses TRBV12-5 and TRBJ2-2, with D possibly TRBD2 on 5 matching bases. CDR3 length: 13 residues. Trimming removed 1 base at V and 6 bases at J, with 6 bases between. Per germline, CDR1 LGHNT and CDR2 FRNRAP. The CDR3 DNA reads TGTGCTAGTGGTTTGGGAGGGCCCGGGGAGCTGTTTTTT. Protein sequence: CASGLGGPGELFF.

The J gene is TRBJ2-5, the V gene TRBV7-2, with 11 bases fitting TRBD2. Germline trimming cut 1 base from V and 1 base from J; bases unmatched to any gene: 8. Germline lookup yields CDR1 SGHTA and CDR2 FQGNSA. The CDR3 length is 18 residues. This CDR3 is CASSLGRLAGGLQETQYF. For the CDR3, the DNA is TGTGCCAGCAGCTTAGGAAGGCTAGCGGGAGGTCTCCAAGAGACCCAGTACTTC.

The chain is built from TRBV7-2 and TRBJ2-5, with D perhaps matching TRBD2 (5 bases). This CDR3 has 14 residues. The ends were cut back, 3 bases at V and 2 bases at J, with 10 bases in the middle. CDR1 and CDR2 from the germline V gene are SGHTA and FQGNSA. CDR3 loop: CASSFSSGQETQYF. The CDR3 region has the DNA TGTGCCAGCAGCTTTTCGAGCGGACAAGAGACCCAGTACTTC.

In regard to this clone: Additional DNA sequences in this sample encode the identical CDR3. The CDR3 here is CASSALAGGTDTQYF. The CDR3 DNA follows: TGTGCCAGCAGCGCCTTAGCGGGGGGCACAGATACGCAGTATTTT. The rearrangement uses TRBV7-9 and TRBJ2-3, with TRBD2 identical over 9 bases. Germline V gives CDR1 SEHNR, CDR2 FQNEAQ (reference sequence). The length of the CDR3 is 15 residues. The ends lost 5 bases at V and 1 base at J; junction bases unmatched: 4.

The chain recombines TRBV10-3 with TRBJ2-7, with 10 bases aligning to TRBD1. With V trimmed by 11 bases and J by 3 bases, 13 bases remained unmatched. The CDR3 length is 15 residues. The germline gives CDR1 ENHRY, CDR2 SYGVKD. The CDR3 sequence: CASSAGTGDGYEQYF. The CDR3 DNA sequence: TGTGCCTCATCGGCGGGGACAGGGGACGGCTACGAGCAGTACTTC.

The chain employs TRBV9 and TRBJ2-3; 7 positions match TRBD1. The germline V gene has CDR1 SGDLS and CDR2 YYNGEE. The CDR3 covers 17 residues. V lost 2 bases to trimming and J lost 5 bases; unmatched junction nucleotides: 14. CDR3 sequence: CASSVITGTVFQDTQYF. The CDR3 DNA is TGTGCCAGCAGCGTCATTACCGGGACAGTCTTTCAAGATACGCAGTATTTT.

This chain links TRBV25-1 with TRBJ2-7, with TRBD1 matching 8 bases. V shed 5 bases and J 2 bases; nucleotides not matched to a gene: 5. There are 14 residues in the CDR3. CDR1 is MGHDK, CDR2 SYGVNS, per germline. In DNA, the CDR3 is TGTGCCAGCAGTTGGACAGGGACCCCCTACGAGCAGTACTTC. Protein sequence: CASSWTGTPYEQYF.

The V call is TRBV9, the J call TRBJ1-6, with TRBD1 as a possible D gene (5 bases). The CDR3 extends over 15 amino acids. Deletions cut 4 bases from V and 9 bases from J, with 17 bases between. Germline V gives CDR1 SGDLS, CDR2 YYNGEE. CDR3 sequence (DNA): TGTGCCAGCAGCTCCCCTGGTCAGGGAGGTTCACCCCTCCACTTT. Translation gives CASSSPGQGGSPLHF.

The chain carries TRBV6-5 and TRBJ2-2; D is unresolved. This CDR3 is built from 12 residues. Germline V lookup: CDR1 MNHEY, CDR2 SVGAGI. Trimming took off 0 bases at V and 7 bases at J, with 3 bases between the two ends. CDR3 coding DNA: TGTGCCAGCAGTTACTCCTACGGGGAGCTGTTTTTT. The encoded protein is CASSYSYGELFF.

The CDR3 sequence: CAWSVGGTDTQYF. CDR3 coding DNA: TGTGCCTGGAGTGTGGGGGGGACAGATACGCAGTATTTT. The chain combines TRBV30 with TRBJ2-3; 7 positions agree with TRBD2. The CDR3 is 13 amino acids. V shed 0 bases and J 3 bases; nucleotides not matched to a gene: 0. From germline, CDR1 is GTSNPN and CDR2 SVGIG (reference sequence).

The rearrangement joins TRBV7-6 to TRBJ2-2, with 7 positions matching TRBD2. Germline V gene lookup returns CDR1 SGHVS and CDR2 FNYEAQ. The CDR3 extends over 17 amino acids. The V segment lost 5 bases and the J segment 0 bases; nucleotides outside the gene matches: 9. The CDR3 DNA reads as TGTGCCAGCAGCCACCACTCCAGCGGGGCGAACACCGGGGAGCTGTTTTTT. Residues: CASSHHSSGANTGELFF. The whole variable domain, remainder taken from reference TRBV7-6 and TRBJ2-2, is GAGVSQSPRYKVTKRGQDVALRCDPISGHVSLYWYRQALGQGPEFLTYFNYEAQQDKSGLPNDRFSAERPEGSISTLTIQRTEQRDSAMYRCASSHHSSGANTGELFFGEGSRLTVL.

The rearrangement uses TRBV11-1 and TRBJ2-1, with D possibly TRBD2 on 6 matching bases. Germline assignment: CDR1 SGHAT and CDR2 FQDESV (reference sequence). With 3 bases removed from V and 13 bases from J, the gap between germline ends came to 13 bases. The CDR3 covers 12 residues. The chain's CDR3 is CASSFEWGGQFF. The CDR3 bases are TGTGCCAGCAGCTTCGAATGGGGAGGCCAGTTCTTC.

V and J are TRBV24-1 and TRBJ2-1, with 8 nucleotides matching TRBD2. The CDR3 loop spans 16 amino acids. Germline values: CDR1 KGHDR, CDR2 SFDVKD. V was pared by 4 bases and J by 3 bases, with 7 bases of the junction left unmatched. CDR3 protein: CATSERAGANYNEQFF. CDR3 sequence (DNA): TGTGCCACCAGTGAACGAGCGGGAGCGAACTACAATGAGCAGTTCTTC.

The chain joins TRBV7-2 to TRBJ2-1; 9 bases map to TRBD2. After removal of 6 bases from V and 2 bases from J, the junction contained 5 bases not matched to a gene. Germline assignment: CDR1 SGHTA and CDR2 FQGNSA. There are 15 residues in the CDR3. The CDR3 region is CASSVLAGTYNEQFF. The CDR3 DNA is TGTGCCAGCAGTGTACTAGCGGGTACCTACAATGAGCAGTTCTTC.